This section outlines one TCR beta chain sequence together with its context. These data are taken from a study of control samples from healthy donors and cancer patients. Sequencing was performed with immunoSEQ multiplex PCR; in TCRdb, only in-frame clones are kept and a portion is missing. There are fewer than 200,000 clones in the sample; 93% occur only once, and over 4% lies in the top ten. Germline V CDR1 and CDR2: GTSNPN, SVGIG (reference sequence). The CDR3 contains 13 residues. Sequenced sample: blood. This receptor was taken from a woman aged 60 to 75 in good health. The chain has TRBV30 and TRBJ1-4, with D uncertain. DNA for the CDR3: TGTGCTGGAACCGGGGCAACTAATGAAAAACTGTTTTTT. Translated: CAGTGATNEKLFF.